This T cell receptor beta chain comes out of a study of blood T cells in healthy people across ages. About the research overall: Template switching retrieved approximately one barcoded beta molecule for each two T cells.

J lost 6 bases, V lost 1 base, and 5 bases had no gene match. From germline, CDR1 is DFQATT and CDR2 SNEGSKA (reference sequence). The CDR3 sequence is 14 residues long. Study results and limitations: Observed TCR beta diversity showed a strong correlation with the percentage of naive T cells as measured by flow cytometry. Estimates drawn from one million T cells were deemed to understate diversity. Per-million-T-cell TCR beta diversity fell roughly linearly with age.

The sample holds one count of this clonotype. What it binds is not known. Through a sample-barcoded 5' primer and a J-beta primer mix, a second PCR was run for roughly 6 to 12 cycles. TCRdb re-analysed the 5' RACE reads in MiXCR, keeping a single row per CDR3 protein. The repertoire consists of about 640,000 distinct CDR3 sequences, with 58% occurring once and the leading ten covering around 37%. Sequenced sample: blood. This chain links TRBV20-1 with TRBJ1-5; the match to TRBD1 covers 8 bases. This clonotype originated in a man in his sixties in good health. This chain's CDR3 is CSARVGQAPQPQHF. CDR3 in DNA: TGCAGTGCTAGAGTGGGACAGGCGCCTCAGCCCCAGCATTTT.